These 23 T cell receptor beta chains were sequenced from one sample in a study of blood T cell repertoires in COVID-19. Data came from immunoSEQ multiplex PCR; TCRdb stores just in-frame clones and leaves some out. The data contain about 40,000 clones, roughly 80% of them singletons. The sequenced sample consisted of peripheral blood. Receptors were obtained from a woman aged 70-85 years with acute or convalescent COVID-19.

V usage is TRBV30 and J usage is TRBJ1-5; D is unclear. With 1 base removed from V and 4 bases from J, the gap between germline ends came to 5 bases. Per the germline V gene, CDR1 is GTSNPN and CDR2 is SVGIG (reference sequence). The CDR3 is 12 amino acids. The CDR3 DNA sequence: TGTGCCTGGAGTGGCGGTAATCAGCCCCAGCATTTT. Protein product: CAWSGGNQPQHF.

The genes are TRBV20-1 and TRBJ2-7, with D perhaps TRBD1 (6 bases). CDR3 length: 11 amino acids. The germline CDR1 and CDR2 sequences are DFQATT and SNEGSKA (reference sequence). V shed 8 bases and J shed 6 bases, with 14 bases lying between them. CDR3 sequence reads: CSSGMGAEQYF. CDR3 bases: TGCAGTTCGGGGATGGGGGCCGAGCAGTACTTC.

This clone was recorded a few times. The genes are TRBV10-2 and TRBJ1-4; TRBD1 is a possible D gene (5 bases). This CDR3 spans 15 amino acids. The germline gives CDR1 WSHSY, CDR2 SAAADI. V lost 8 bases and J 7 bases, leaving 20 bases between the germline ends. The CDR3 reads CASCRDFMDCEKLFF. The CDR3 DNA sequence: TGCGCCAGCTGTAGGGACTTTATGGATTGTGAAAAACTGTTTTTT.

The chain employs TRBV12-3 or TRBV12-4 and TRBJ1-5; possibly TRBD1 for D (5 bases). This CDR3 has 13 amino acids. Deletions cut 3 bases from V and 3 bases from J, with 6 bases between. The CDR3 protein is CASSLDNNQPQHF. The CDR3 nucleotides are TGTGCCAGCAGTTTGGACAACAATCAGCCCCAGCATTTT.

The rearrangement uses TRBV27 and TRBJ1-6; weak D call: TRBD1 (6 bases). V lost 3 bases, J lost 8 bases, and 11 bases lay in between. The CDR3 covers 14 residues. The V gene's germline CDR1 is MNHEY and CDR2 SMNVEV (reference sequence). CDR3 protein: CASSFLGADSPLHF. CDR3 bases: TGTGCCAGCAGTTTCCTGGGGGCTGATTCACCCCTCCACTTT.

This chain uses TRBV4-2 with TRBJ2-6, with 8 bases identical to TRBD2. V gave up 6 bases and J gave up 2 bases; unmatched junction bases: 6. This CDR3 has 16 amino acids. Germline loops: CDR1 LGHNA, CDR2 YNFKEQ. CDR3 sequence: CASSPGGGAGANVLTF. CDR3 nucleotides: TGTGCCAGCAGTCCCGGGGGGGGAGCTGGGGCCAACGTCCTGACTTTC.

V usage is TRBV9 and J usage is TRBJ1-2; TRBD1 matches 7 bases. CDR3 size: 15 residues. V was pared by 3 bases and J by 4 bases, with 9 bases of the junction left unmatched. The V gene's germline CDR1 is SGDLS and CDR2 YYNGEE. CDR3 amino acids: CASSAETGLFYGYTF. In DNA form, the CDR3 reads TGTGCCAGCAGCGCAGAGACAGGGCTTTTCTATGGCTACACCTTC.

This rearrangement joins TRBV29-1 to TRBJ1-1; 9 bases agree with TRBD1. Germline CDR1 and CDR2: SQVTM and ANQGSEA. The V segment lost 3 bases and the J segment 0 bases; nucleotides outside the gene matches: 8. CDR3 size: 16 residues. CDR3 DNA sequence: TGCAGCGTTGAGGGGACAGGGCCAAGGATGAACACTGAAGCTTTCTTT. Translation: CSVEGTGPRMNTEAFF.

This clone was counted a single time. This chain uses TRBV5-5 with TRBJ1-2; D gene uncertain. V dropped 4 bases and J dropped 2 bases, with 9 bases sitting between them. The CDR3 covers 13 residues. CDR1 SGHKS and CDR2 YYEKEE come from the germline V gene (reference sequence). The chain's CDR3 is CASSPGLNYGYTF. The CDR3 DNA reads TGTGCCAGCAGCCCCGGTCTGAACTATGGCTACACCTTC.

V gene TRBV9 combines with J gene TRBJ1-1; no reliable D call. The CDR3 has 13 residues. CDR1 SGDLS and CDR2 YYNGEE come from the germline V gene. Trimming left V 3 bases short and J 1 base short, with 7 bases between. The DNA of the CDR3 is TGTGCCAGCAGCGAGAGTAGGAACACTGAAGCTTTCTTT. Translation gives CASSESRNTEAFF.

The V call is TRBV28, the J call TRBJ1-2; 11 nucleotides agree with TRBD1. CDR1 is MDHEN and CDR2 is SYDVKM in the germline V gene. The J segment lost 8 bases and the V segment lost 7 bases, leaving 6 bases of the junction unmatched. The CDR3 is made up of 13 amino acids. CDR3 coding DNA: TGTGCCAGCACCGGACAGGGGGCTTGGGGCTACACCTTC. It yields the protein CASTGQGAWGYTF.

The CDR3 region is CASSVLGQGSTGELFF. CDR3 in DNA: TGTGCCAGCAGCGTACTGGGACAGGGATCCACCGGGGAGCTGTTTTTT. The chain combines TRBV9 with TRBJ2-2, with 9 bases that match TRBD1. Trimming cost V 1 base and J 4 bases; bases outside gene matches: 5. This CDR3 comprises 16 residues. Germline CDR1 is SGDLS and CDR2 is YYNGEE. Full variable domain (remainder filled in from reference TRBV9 and TRBJ2-2): DSGVTQTPKHLITATGQRVTLRCSPRSGDLSVYWYQQSLDQGLQFLIQYYNGEERAKGNILERFSAQQFPDLHSELNLSSLELGDSALYFCASSVLGQGSTGELFFGEGSRLTVL.

This chain uses TRBV28 with TRBJ1-2; 9 bases align to TRBD1. Per germline, CDR1 MDHEN and CDR2 SYDVKM. The ends lost 6 bases at V and 7 bases at J; junction bases unmatched: 9. The CDR3 extends over 14 amino acids. CDR3 coding DNA: TGTGCCAGCAGCTCCCCGGACAGGGGAAGTGGCTACACCTTC. It yields the protein CASSSPDRGSGYTF.

The CDR3 bases are TGTGCCAGTACCCCCACCCAGGGTTTTGGCAAAAACATTCAGTACTTC. This codes for CASTPTQGFGKNIQYF. This chain links TRBV19 with TRBJ2-4; possibly TRBD1 for D (5 bases). Per the germline V gene, CDR1 is LNHDA and CDR2 is SQIVND (reference sequence). This CDR3 region has 16 residues. The ends were cut back, 7 bases at V and 3 bases at J, with 19 bases in the middle.

The chain recombines TRBV27 with TRBJ1-4; perhaps TRBD1 as D (6 bases). The CDR3 loop spans 15 amino acids. Germline V gives CDR1 MNHEY, CDR2 SMNVEV (reference sequence). V was pared by 6 bases and J by 8 bases, with 19 bases between. The CDR3, as DNA: TGTGCCAGCAGCGAGCAGGGGCCCCAGGACGAAAAACTGTTTTTT. As protein: CASSEQGPQDEKLFF.

This rearrangement joins TRBV18 to TRBJ2-1, with D possibly being TRBD1 (5 bases). The germline V gene has CDR1 KGHSH and CDR2 LQKENI. This CDR3 is built from 16 residues. Trimming left V 3 bases short and J 0 bases short, with 12 bases between. DNA of the CDR3: TGTGCCAGCTCACCCACCGACAGTAACTCCTACAATGAGCAGTTCTTC. It codes for CASSPTDSNSYNEQFF.

This clone came up a few times. The rearrangement uses TRBV7-8 and TRBJ2-3; D might be TRBD1 (6 bases). CDR3 length: 15 residues. Per the germline V gene, CDR1 is SGHVS and CDR2 is FQNEAQ. The germline V and J ends were trimmed by 7 bases and 4 bases, with 18 bases remaining between them. The CDR3 DNA reads TGTGCCAGCAAAGTCAACAGGGCGAATCCAGATACGCAGTATTTT. Its translation: CASKVNRANPDTQYF.

The V gene is TRBV5-1, the J gene TRBJ1-2; tentatively, D is TRBD1 (5 bases). The ends were cut back, 3 bases at V and 4 bases at J, with 10 bases in the middle. CDR3 length: 13 residues. The germline V gene encodes CDR1 SGHRS and CDR2 YFSETQ. CDR3 coding DNA: TGCGCCAGCAGCTCGACAGCTTCCTATGGCTACACCTTC. The encoded protein is CASSSTASYGYTF.

The chain combines TRBV5-4 with TRBJ1-2; 9 bases agree with TRBD1. CDR1 and CDR2 from the germline V gene are SGHNT and YYREEE (reference sequence). Trimming removed 3 bases from V and 5 bases from J; junction bases left unmatched: 17. CDR3 length: 18 residues. The CDR3: CASSSDTGGVWPPYGYTF. DNA of the CDR3: TGTGCCAGCAGCTCAGATACAGGGGGCGTTTGGCCCCCGTATGGCTACACCTTC.

V usage is TRBV12-3 or TRBV12-4 and J usage is TRBJ1-2, with a weak D call TRBD1 (5 bases). The CDR3 spans 13 residues. The V end was cut by 8 bases, the J end by 7 bases, with 17 bases between. DNA for the CDR3: TGTGCCAGCTCAGAATTGGCGGGGCGTGGCTACACCTTC. It encodes CASSELAGRGYTF.

This clone was picked up one time. The gene calls are TRBV5-5 and TRBJ2-7; TRBD1 agrees at 7 bases. V lost 0 bases and J lost 0; bases outside the gene matches: 3. CDR1 is SGHKS, CDR2 YYEKEE, per germline (reference sequence). CDR3 length: 15 amino acids. This CDR3 is CASSLERDSSYEQYF. The CDR3 DNA reads TGTGCCAGCAGCTTGGAGAGGGACAGCTCCTACGAGCAGTACTTC.

The gene calls are TRBV19 and TRBJ1-4; possible D gene TRBD1, 5 bases. The CDR3 sequence is 14 residues long. Trimming stripped 0 bases from V and 7 bases from J, with 9 bases between. Germline lookup yields CDR1 LNHDA and CDR2 SQIVND (reference sequence). This CDR3 is CASSIDRDGEKLFF. The CDR3 bases are TGTGCCAGTAGTATAGACAGGGATGGTGAAAAACTGTTTTTT.

The chain employs TRBV18 and TRBJ2-1; 9 positions agree with TRBD1. The ends lost 1 base at V and 5 bases at J; junction bases unmatched: 6. Germline V gene data show CDR1 as KGHSH and CDR2 as LQKENI. This CDR3 spans 16 amino acids. The CDR3 coding sequence is TGTGCCAGCTCACCACTGTACGGGACAGGGCACAATGAGCAGTTCTTC. Translated, it gives CASSPLYGTGHNEQFF.